A single T cell receptor beta chain is shown here with its context. This entry belongs to a study of blood T cell repertoires in COVID-19. Study context: Acute and convalescent COVID-19 samples came from the United States, Italy and Spain. Nucleic acid was either cDNA or gDNA, and it came from T cells, B-cell-depleted T cells, or PBMCs.

Source study methods: Quantification of nucleated cells was approximated via reference gene primer amplification. The protocol was immunoSEQ multiplex PCR, while the TCRdb copy is restricted to in-frame clones and leaves out a portion. V and J calls and clone size are given by that table; D and trimming were obtained from the DNA. The table records roughly 140,000 clones, over 80% of them present only once. This sequence was found in a woman aged 45-65 years with acute or convalescent COVID-19. Sequenced sample: peripheral blood.

CDR3: CASSQAGKINQPQHF. CDR3 nucleotide sequence: TGTGCCAGCAGCCAAGCAGGAAAGATCAATCAGCCCCAGCATTTT. The chain couples TRBV3-1 (or the pseudogene TRBV3-2) to TRBJ1-5; D unclear. Trimming shortened V by 1 base and J by 3 bases, and 10 bases separated the two germline ends. CDR3 size: 15 residues. Germline V gene sequence: CDR1 LGHDT, CDR2 YNNKEL (reference sequence).